This TCR beta chain stems from a study of breast tumors, draining lymph nodes, adjacent tissues. This clonotype was seen ten or more times. Its antigen remains unidentified. MiXCR was run by TCRdb on the multiplex PCR reads, yielding one entry per CDR3 protein. The sample records about 21,000 distinct CDR3 sequences, around 40% being singletons. Study-level findings and limits: Data fit most tumor T cells coming from lymph node, expanding in tumor. Luminal-like breast cancer showed significantly higher tumor–nontumor repertoire similarity than basal-like. Tumors had less TCR diversity than lymph nodes, more than nontumor tissue. Data only fit, rather than demonstrated, lymph node origin of most tumor T cells.

CDR1 and CDR2 from the germline V gene are KGHSY and FQNENV. The CDR3 runs 16 residues. V lost 1 base, J lost 2 bases, and 9 bases lay in between. This sequence joins TRBV16 and TRBJ2-6, with D unclear. The sample taken for sequencing was breast tumor tissue. The TCR comes from a female donor with breast cancer. Some clones in this sample may be carry-over from other donors' samples. CDR3 protein: CASSQFRWAGANVLTF. CDR3 DNA: TGTGCCAGCAGCCAATTTCGGTGGGCTGGGGCCAACGTCCTGACTTTC.